The 20 T cell receptor beta chains below come from one sample, sequenced in a study of blood T cell repertoires in COVID-19. Sequenced by immunoSEQ multiplex PCR; TCRdb stores in-frame clones only, minus some. The data hold about 220,000 clones, with 82% observed a single time. The sequencing input was peripheral blood. These receptors were taken from a woman older than 75 with acute or convalescent COVID-19.

This sequence joins TRBV27 and TRBJ1-5; D is possibly TRBD1 (5 bases). Germline lookup yields CDR1 MNHEY and CDR2 SMNVEV (reference sequence). CDR3 length: 18 amino acids. V was trimmed by 5 bases and J by 0 bases, leaving 20 bases between them. Here the CDR3 reads CASSHSQGALYSNQPQHF. The CDR3 nucleotides read TGTGCCAGCAGTCACTCACAAGGGGCCTTATATAGCAATCAGCCCCAGCATTTT.

This CDR3 is CASSPGQGGEAFF. The CDR3 DNA reads TGTGCCAGCTCACCAGGACAGGGCGGTGAAGCTTTCTTT. V gene TRBV18 combines with J gene TRBJ1-1, with TRBD1 matching over 8 bases. Per the germline V gene, CDR1 is KGHSH and CDR2 is LQKENI. This CDR3 region has 13 residues. Losses at the gene ends were 2 bases for V and 7 bases for J; bases not matched to a gene: 3.

V gene TRBV19 combines with J gene TRBJ1-3; 9 nucleotides match TRBD1. Per germline, CDR1 LNHDA and CDR2 SQIVND (reference sequence). The CDR3 contains 16 residues. V lost 5 bases to trimming and J lost 4 bases; unmatched junction nucleotides: 9. In DNA form, the CDR3 reads TGTGCCAGTAGTGCCTACAGGGGGCTCGCAGGAAACACCATATATTTT. The encoded protein is CASSAYRGLAGNTIYF. Using reference TRBV19 and TRBJ1-3 for the parts outside the CDR3, the full variable domain is DGGITQSPKYLFRKEGQNVTLSCEQNLNHDAMYWYRQDPGQGLRLIYYSQIVNDFQKGDIAEGYSVSREKKESFPLTVTSAQKNPTAFYLCASSAYRGLAGNTIYFGEGSWLTVV.

V usage is TRBV5-8 and J usage is TRBJ1-1, with D perhaps matching TRBD1 (5 bases). Germline V gene lookup returns CDR1 SGHTS and CDR2 YDEGEE. This CDR3 has 17 residues. Deletions cut 2 bases from V and 1 base from J, with 18 bases between. The CDR3 loop reads CASSFGGGAGWNTEAFF. The CDR3 DNA reads TGTGCCAGCAGCTTTGGTGGCGGGGCGGGTTGGAACACTGAAGCTTTCTTT.

This clone has a handful of counts. V and J are TRBV7-3 and TRBJ1-3; a weak D match, TRBD1 (5 bases). From germline, CDR1 is SGHTA and CDR2 FQGTGA. This CDR3 has 15 residues. With 5 bases removed from V and 4 bases from J, the gap between germline ends came to 15 bases. In DNA form, the CDR3 reads TGTGCCAGCAGCCCCCGGGGAGGGGAAGGAAACACCATATATTTT. Translated: CASSPRGGEGNTIYF.

The chain carries TRBV6-2 or TRBV6-3 and TRBJ1-2; D is unclear. This CDR3 is built from 12 residues. Trimming took 2 bases from V and 5 from J, leaving 6 bases between them. Germline values: CDR1 MNHEY, CDR2 SVGEGT. CDR3 sequence (DNA): TGTGCCAGCAGTTACGTTCTGTATGGCTACACCTTC. Protein sequence: CASSYVLYGYTF.

The rearrangement joins TRBV11-2 to TRBJ2-1; 12 bases are a match to TRBD2. With V trimmed by 2 bases and J by 7 bases, 0 bases remained unmatched. Germline CDR1 SGHAT, CDR2 FQNNGV. This CDR3 comprises 14 residues. The CDR3 sequence: CASSLTSGGNEQFF. Written as DNA, the CDR3 is TGTGCCAGCAGCTTAACTAGCGGGGGGAATGAGCAGTTCTTC.

The chain has TRBV19 and TRBJ1-5; D gene unclear. Germline V gives CDR1 LNHDA, CDR2 SQIVND (reference sequence). This CDR3 is 14 amino acids long. The V end was cut by 10 bases, the J end by 0 bases, with 13 bases between. The CDR3: CAIGREDSNQPQHF. CDR3 bases: TGTGCCATCGGACGGGAAGATAGCAATCAGCCCCAGCATTTT.

The chain carries TRBV4-1 and TRBJ2-3; 10 nucleotides agree with TRBD2. J gave up 1 base and V 0 bases, and 16 bases lay outside the gene matches. This CDR3 is 21 amino acids long. Germline-derived CDR1 and CDR2 are MGHRA and YSYEKL. CDR3 region: CASSQDYQRGGQGPRTDTQYF. CDR3 nucleotide sequence: TGCGCCAGCAGCCAAGATTACCAGCGGGGGGGTCAGGGACCCCGCACAGATACGCAGTATTTT.

As concerns this clone: The same CDR3 arises from other DNA sequences in this sample as well. The chain links TRBV7-9 to TRBJ2-1; D perhaps matches TRBD2 (5 bases). V was shortened by 5 bases and J by 0 bases, with 11 bases between the two germline ends. The CDR3 loop spans 15 amino acids. Germline V gives CDR1 SEHNR, CDR2 FQNEAQ (reference sequence). In nucleotides, the CDR3 is TGTGCCAGCAGCCCCCGGGGTAGCTCCTACAATGAGCAGTTCTTC. It translates to CASSPRGSSYNEQFF.

This clone was found once. The rearrangement uses TRBV27 and TRBJ2-1, with a possible D match to TRBD1 (5 bases). This CDR3 comprises 14 residues. The germline gives CDR1 MNHEY, CDR2 SMNVEV (reference sequence). The V end lost 2 bases, the J end lost 5 bases, and 10 bases lay between the germline ends. CDR3 loop: CASSLGGADNEQFF. CDR3 coding DNA: TGTGCCAGCAGTTTAGGTGGGGCCGACAATGAGCAGTTCTTC.

This chain uses TRBV23-1 with TRBJ1-1, with a possible D match to TRBD1 (5 bases). TRBV23-1 is an open reading frame, and its role is uncertain. This CDR3 is 17 amino acids long. V was clipped by 3 bases and J by 4 bases, with 21 bases between them. DNA of the CDR3: TGCGCCAGCAGTCACCCCTCCATGCGGGGCGCGGGCACTGAAGCTTTCTTT. As protein: CASSHPSMRGAGTEAFF.

The V and J genes are TRBV3-1 (or the pseudogene TRBV3-2) and TRBJ1-6; D ambiguous. The CDR3 totals 16 residues. From germline, CDR1 is LGHDT and CDR2 YNNKEL (reference sequence). Trimming stripped 4 bases from V and 5 bases from J, with 15 bases between. CDR3 loop: CASSPRLELNNSPLHF. CDR3 nucleotide sequence: TGTGCCAGCAGCCCGAGGTTGGAGTTAAATAATTCACCCCTCCACTTT.

This chain connects TRBV19 to TRBJ1-6, with a possible D match to TRBD1 (5 bases). Germline V gives CDR1 LNHDA, CDR2 SQIVND (reference sequence). This CDR3 region has 18 residues. Trimming removed 7 bases from V and 0 bases from J, with 19 bases in between. The chain's CDR3 is CASNPEPQGFSYNSPLHF. In DNA, the CDR3 is TGTGCCAGTAACCCGGAACCCCAGGGCTTCTCCTATAATTCACCCCTCCACTTT.

This chain links TRBV11-2 with TRBJ1-4, with D maybe TRBD1 (5 bases). CDR1 SGHAT and CDR2 FQNNGV come from the germline V gene. The CDR3 spans 15 residues. Trimming removed 6 bases at V and 5 bases at J, with 16 bases between. DNA of the CDR3: TGTGCCAGCAGTCGGAGTTGGCAGGGAAATGAAAAACTGTTTTTT. This codes for CASSRSWQGNEKLFF.

The rearrangement joins TRBV6-1 to TRBJ1-5; D might be TRBD1 (5 bases). CDR3 size: 14 residues. V shed 3 bases and J shed 6 bases, with 12 bases lying between them. Germline CDR1 MNHNS, CDR2 SASEGT. The CDR3 loop reads CASSDPGRVQPQHF. In DNA, the CDR3 is TGTGCCAGCAGTGATCCGGGCAGGGTTCAGCCCCAGCATTTT.

This rearrangement joins TRBV3-1 (or the pseudogene TRBV3-2) to TRBJ2-7, with 10 positions matching TRBD2. This CDR3 region has 14 residues. The V segment lost 6 bases and the J segment 3 bases; nucleotides outside the gene matches: 5. Germline V gene sequence: CDR1 LGHDT, CDR2 YNNKEL (reference sequence). CDR3 DNA sequence: TGTGCCAGCAGGATGAGCGGGGGGGACTACGAGCAGTACTTC. Its protein product is CASRMSGGDYEQYF.

J is TRBJ2-3 and V is TRBV5-5, with 7 bases that match TRBD2. Germline-derived CDR1 and CDR2 are SGHKS and YYEKEE (reference sequence). Germline trimming cut 2 bases from V and 2 bases from J; bases unmatched to any gene: 2. The CDR3 is 14 amino acids. The CDR3 protein is CASSFRDYTDTQYF. DNA for the CDR3: TGTGCCAGCAGCTTCCGGGACTACACAGATACGCAGTATTTT.

The chain carries TRBV20-1 and TRBJ2-7; 7 bases map to TRBD2. The CDR3 is made up of 14 amino acids. Trimming took 3 bases from V and 3 from J; bases not matched to a gene: 8. Germline CDR1 reads DFQATT; CDR2 reads SNEGSKA (reference sequence). The CDR3 DNA sequence: TGCAGTGCTAGTAGTCGGGGGGAATTCTACGAGCAGTACTTC. It encodes CSASSRGEFYEQYF.

V and J are TRBV9 and TRBJ1-1, with a tentative D call TRBD1 (5 bases). CDR3 length equals 14 residues. CDR1 and CDR2 from the germline V gene are SGDLS and YYNGEE. Trimming left V 1 base short and J 0 bases short, with 7 bases between. Written as DNA, the CDR3 is TGTGCCAGCAGCGTATCACAGGTGAACACTGAAGCTTTCTTT. Its protein is CASSVSQVNTEAFF.